Each of the 27 T cell receptor beta chains below was sequenced from the same sample in a study of PD-1 blockade in classical Hodgkin lymphoma. Clones were sequenced by immunoSEQ multiplex PCR, and TCRdb holds only the in-frame ones, with some missing. The sample consists of nearly 55,000 clones, roughly 80% of them appearing once. After autologous stem cell transplantation all patients relapsed, and prior brentuximab vedotin exposure differed between cohorts. Sample: peripheral blood mononuclear cells (PBMCs), taken at baseline. The receptors were gathered from a human donor with classical Hodgkin lymphoma.

This chain joins TRBV30 and TRBJ1-5; D is possibly TRBD1 (5 bases). CDR1 is GTSNPN and CDR2 is SVGIG in the germline V gene (reference sequence). The CDR3 sequence is 14 residues long. V was clipped by 1 base and J by 6 bases, with 13 bases between them. DNA of the CDR3: TGTGCCTGGAGTGGGGTTGAGGGGAGTCAGCCCCAGCATTTT. Translated, it gives CAWSGVEGSQPQHF. Full variable domain (remainder filled in from reference TRBV30 and TRBJ1-5): SQTIHQWPATLVQPVGSPLSLECTVEGTSNPNLYWYRQAAGRGLQLLFYSVGIGQISSEVPQNLSASRPQDRQFILSSKKLLLSDSGFYLCAWSGVEGSQPQHFGDGTRLSIL.

This chain links TRBV4-1 with TRBJ2-3; TRBD2 aligns across 7 bases. The V segment lost 4 bases and the J segment 0 bases; nucleotides outside the gene matches: 10. CDR3 size: 17 residues. Germline V CDR1 and CDR2: MGHRA, YSYEKL. The CDR3 sequence: CASSLDAPSGSTDTQYF. CDR3 in DNA: TGCGCCAGCAGCCTTGACGCCCCTAGCGGTAGCACAGATACGCAGTATTTT.

This chain links TRBV6-5 with TRBJ2-7; TRBD1 might be the D (5 bases). Trimming removed 0 bases at V and 4 bases at J, with 10 bases between. The CDR3 is 14 amino acids. CDR1 and CDR2 from the germline V gene are MNHEY and SVGAGI. CDR3 coding DNA: TGTGCCAGCAGTTACTCAAGAAAGGGGTACGAGCAGTACGTC. Encoded protein: CASSYSRKGYEQYV.

The chain recombines TRBV2 with TRBJ1-5; D not resolved. Germline values: CDR1 SNHLY, CDR2 FYNNEI. Deletions cut 7 bases from V and 0 bases from J, with 7 bases between. The CDR3 extends over 13 amino acids. CDR3 sequence: CASIENSNQPQHF. CDR3 sequence (DNA): TGTGCCAGCATCGAAAATAGCAATCAGCCCCAGCATTTT.

This sequence joins TRBV2 and TRBJ1-2; possibly TRBD1 for D (6 bases). Germline-derived CDR1 and CDR2 are SNHLY and FYNNEI. The CDR3 is 12 residues long. This CDR3 reads CAGRQEDYGYTF. The CDR3 DNA reads as TGTGCAGGACGACAGGAAGACTATGGCTACACCTTC.

This clone was counted a few times. The chain joins TRBV18 to TRBJ1-1, with unresolved D. The CDR3 is 13 amino acids. Germline CDR1 and CDR2: KGHSH and LQKENI. Trimming shortened V by 3 bases and J by 5 bases, and 10 bases separated the two germline ends. The CDR3 is CASSPFEDTEAFF. The CDR3 DNA is TGTGCCAGCTCACCCTTTGAGGATACTGAAGCTTTCTTT.

This clone was seen a single time. The J gene is TRBJ2-1, the V gene TRBV6-5; D gene unclear. Deletions cut 7 bases from V and 2 bases from J, with 6 bases between. Germline loops: CDR1 MNHEY, CDR2 SVGAGI. The CDR3 has 12 residues. The CDR3 nucleotides read TGTGCCAGCAACTCCCCCTACAATGAGCAGTTCTTC. This encodes CASNSPYNEQFF.

The rearrangement joins TRBV7-8 to TRBJ2-3, with 8 nucleotides matching TRBD2. The CDR3 runs to 16 residues. Germline CDR1 is SGHVS and CDR2 is FQNEAQ. The J segment lost 6 bases and the V segment lost 5 bases, leaving 13 bases of the junction unmatched. CDR3 amino acids: CASSRDAGGLPDTQYF. The CDR3, as DNA: TGTGCCAGCAGCCGCGATGCGGGAGGCCTCCCCGATACGCAGTATTTT.

The V gene is TRBV30, the J gene TRBJ1-4; D not resolved. Germline V gene data show CDR1 as GTSNPN and CDR2 as SVGIG (reference sequence). The CDR3 runs to 13 residues. V was cut by 0 bases and J by 4 bases, with 6 bases left in between. CDR3 DNA sequence: TGTGCCTGGAGTGTTTGGGTTAATGAAAAACTGTTTTTT. This encodes CAWSVWVNEKLFF.

The table lists this clone with a few counts. The rearrangement joins TRBV7-9 to TRBJ1-5; D gene uncertain. CDR1 and CDR2 (germline): SEHNR, FQNEAQ (reference sequence). The CDR3 runs to 12 residues. The ends were cut back, 6 bases at V and 3 bases at J, with 6 bases in the middle. CDR3 DNA sequence: TGTGCCAGCAGACAGAACAATCAGCCCCAGCATTTT. Amino acid sequence: CASRQNNQPQHF. Looking up the rest from reference TRBV7-9 and TRBJ1-5 gives the full variable domain: DTGVSQNPRHKITKRGQNVTFRCDPISEHNRLYWYRQTLGQGPEFLTYFQNEAQLEKSRLLSDRFSAERPKGSFSTLEIQRTEQGDSAMYLCASRQNNQPQHFGDGTRLSIL.

This clone was observed a few times. The chain has TRBV18 and TRBJ1-1, with D perhaps TRBD1 (5 bases). V was clipped by 2 bases and J by 7 bases, with 14 bases between them. CDR3 length equals 14 residues. Germline CDR1 and CDR2: KGHSH and LQKENI. Here the CDR3 reads CASSPGAGRNEAFF. The CDR3 DNA is TGTGCCAGCTCACCAGGGGCAGGACGAAATGAAGCTTTCTTT.

CDR3 residues: CASSVSPGLADVSDTQYF. The CDR3 DNA follows: TGTGCCAGCAGCGTAAGCCCGGGACTAGCGGACGTCTCAGATACGCAGTATTTT. The chain recombines TRBV9 with TRBJ2-3, with 11 positions matching TRBD2. Germline V gene lookup returns CDR1 SGDLS and CDR2 YYNGEE. V lost 1 base to trimming and J lost 4 bases; unmatched junction nucleotides: 11. The CDR3 contains 18 residues.

The V gene is TRBV6-1, the J gene TRBJ2-2; D gene uncertain. V was pared by 4 bases and J by 5 bases, with 8 bases between. Germline V lookup: CDR1 MNHNS, CDR2 SASEGT. The CDR3 contains 13 residues. CDR3 nucleotides: TGTGCCAGCAGTGCCCCTTCAACCGGGGAGCTGTTTTTT. It is translated as CASSAPSTGELFF.

This chain links TRBV4-3 with TRBJ2-3; TRBD2 aligns across 8 bases. The germline V gene has CDR1 LGHNA and CDR2 YSLEER. The CDR3 totals 17 residues. With V trimmed by 1 base and J by 2 bases, 8 bases remained unmatched. CDR3 sequence reads: CASSQVLAGDLTDTQYF. CDR3 DNA sequence: TGCGCCAGCAGCCAAGTGCTAGCGGGTGACCTCACAGATACGCAGTATTTT.

This chain connects TRBV4-1 to TRBJ1-5; D not resolved. The ends were cut back, 0 bases at V and 2 bases at J, with 8 bases in the middle. The germline gives CDR1 MGHRA, CDR2 YSYEKL. The CDR3 is made up of 15 amino acids. The CDR3 region is CASSQETERNQPQHF. DNA for the CDR3: TGCGCCAGCAGCCAAGAAACAGAGCGCAATCAGCCCCAGCATTTT.

The chain has TRBV30 and TRBJ2-2; either TRBD1 or TRBD2 may fit D (5 bases each). This CDR3 has 13 residues. Germline V lookup: CDR1 GTSNPN, CDR2 SVGIG (reference sequence). V was clipped by 3 bases and J by 7 bases, with 12 bases between them. CDR3: CAWRWDRDGELFF. Written as DNA, the CDR3 is TGTGCCTGGAGGTGGGACCGAGACGGGGAGCTGTTTTTT.

This clone has only one observation. The CDR3 DNA follows: TGTGCCAGCAGCCAGGGTTATGGCTACACCTTC. Its translation is CASSQGYGYTF. The chain combines TRBV5-6 with TRBJ1-2; maybe TRBD1 (5 bases). V was clipped by 4 bases and J by 5 bases, with 6 bases between them. The CDR3 totals 11 residues. Germline V CDR1 and CDR2: SGHDT, YYEEEE.

There are a few counts of this clone. V usage is TRBV6-5 and J usage is TRBJ2-5; D possibly corresponds to TRBD2 (7 bases). This CDR3 region has 14 residues. The V gene lost 8 bases and the J gene lost 7 bases, with 20 bases spanning the gap. The germline V gene has CDR1 MNHEY and CDR2 SVGAGI. CDR3 in amino acids: CASGRTRGMGTQYF. In nucleotides, the CDR3 is TGTGCCAGCGGCCGGACTAGGGGGATGGGGACCCAGTACTTC.

The chain recombines TRBV15 with TRBJ1-1; 8 bases match TRBD1. This CDR3 comprises 16 residues. CDR1 LNHNV and CDR2 YYDKDF come from the germline V gene (reference sequence). Trimming took 1 base from V and 4 from J; bases not matched to a gene: 8. Written as DNA, the CDR3 is TGTGCCACCAGCAGAGGAGGGACAGGCGGGAGCACTGAAGCTTTCTTT. Translation: CATSRGGTGGSTEAFF.

V and J are TRBV7-2 and TRBJ2-2; D is ambiguous. V lost 7 bases and J lost 7, with 13 bases in between. Germline values: CDR1 SGHTA, CDR2 FQGNSA. There are 13 residues in the CDR3. The CDR3 DNA reads TGTGCCAGCATCCCTGGGGTACTCGGGGAGCTGTTTTTT. It specifies CASIPGVLGELFF.

This clone was seen a single time. The chain is built from TRBV30 and TRBJ1-2; 7 nucleotides agree with TRBD1. Germline-derived CDR1 and CDR2 are GTSNPN and SVGIG (reference sequence). Trimming took 6 bases from V and 2 from J; bases not matched to a gene: 9. The CDR3 is made up of 14 amino acids. This CDR3 is CACTGAARNYGYTF. The CDR3 DNA is TGTGCCTGCACAGGGGCCGCGAGGAACTATGGCTACACCTTC. The whole variable domain, filled in from reference TRBV30 and TRBJ1-2, reads SQTIHQWPATLVQPVGSPLSLECTVEGTSNPNLYWYRQAAGRGLQLLFYSVGIGQISSEVPQNLSASRPQDRQFILSSKKLLLSDSGFYLCACTGAARNYGYTFGSGTRLTVV.

The V and J genes are TRBV7-9 and TRBJ2-1; 9 bases fit TRBD2. CDR3 length: 15 amino acids. The junction had 6 bases not matched to a gene; V was cut back by 0 bases and J by 9 bases. CDR1 SEHNR and CDR2 FQNEAQ come from the germline V gene (reference sequence). DNA for the CDR3: TGTGCCAGCAGCTTAGCCGGGACTAGCAGAAGTGAGCAGTTCTTC. It codes for CASSLAGTSRSEQFF. Variable domain in full (rest from reference TRBV7-9 and TRBJ2-1): DTGVSQNPRHKITKRGQNVTFRCDPISEHNRLYWYRQTLGQGPEFLTYFQNEAQLEKSRLLSDRFSAERPKGSFSTLEIQRTEQGDSAMYLCASSLAGTSRSEQFFGPGTRLTVL.

This clone was found a few times. The chain uses TRBV5-5 and TRBJ1-5; tentative D call: TRBD1 (5 bases). V lost 4 bases and J lost 0, with 11 bases in between. Per germline, CDR1 SGHKS and CDR2 YYEKEE (reference sequence). The CDR3 has 15 amino acids. CDR3 region: CASSPTAPSNQPQHF. CDR3 coding DNA: TGTGCCAGCAGCCCGACAGCGCCTAGCAATCAGCCCCAGCATTTT.

V and J are TRBV4-3 and TRBJ2-5; 9 bases are shared with TRBD2. The CDR3 extends over 14 amino acids. V was pared by 4 bases and J by 7 bases, with 7 bases of the junction left unmatched. Germline CDR1 is LGHNA and CDR2 is YSLEER. CDR3: CASSLDSGSGTQYF. In DNA, the CDR3 is TGCGCCAGCAGCCTAGATAGCGGGAGTGGGACCCAGTACTTC.

The chain combines TRBV18 with TRBJ2-2; D is unclear. The CDR3 is made up of 16 amino acids. Germline CDR1 KGHSH, CDR2 LQKENI. V was cut by 0 bases and J by 0 bases, with 8 bases left in between. CDR3 sequence (DNA): TGTGCCAGCTCACCACCGCACCTATCGAACACCGGGGAGCTGTTTTTT. It yields the protein CASSPPHLSNTGELFF.

This clone has only a few counts. The V and J genes are TRBV19 and TRBJ1-1, with 11 bases identical to TRBD1. Unmatched junction bases numbered 4, after V lost 6 bases and J lost 1 base. Germline V gene lookup returns CDR1 LNHDA and CDR2 SQIVND (reference sequence). This CDR3 has 15 amino acids. CDR3 region: CASRGTGGQNTEAFF. DNA of the CDR3: TGTGCCAGTAGGGGGACAGGGGGGCAGAACACTGAAGCTTTCTTT. Combining the CDR3 with reference TRBV19 and TRBJ1-1 gives the whole variable domain DGGITQSPKYLFRKEGQNVTLSCEQNLNHDAMYWYRQDPGQGLRLIYYSQIVNDFQKGDIAEGYSVSREKKESFPLTVTSAQKNPTAFYLCASRGTGGQNTEAFFGQGTRLTVV.

The V and J genes are TRBV19 and TRBJ2-7; 10 bases line up with TRBD2. J lost 7 bases, V lost 1 base, and 10 bases had no gene match. Germline values: CDR1 LNHDA, CDR2 SQIVND (reference sequence). This CDR3 contains 16 residues. CDR3 residues: CASSIGGAGGPKEQYF. CDR3 DNA sequence: TGTGCCAGTAGTATAGGCGGAGCGGGAGGGCCTAAAGAGCAGTACTTC.